This T cell receptor (beta chain) was sequenced in a study of PD-L1 blockade in urothelial cancer. As to time point: pretreatment peripheral blood. The CDR3 is made up of 15 amino acids. V gave up 0 bases and J gave up 0 bases, with 6 bases separating them. Germline-derived CDR1 and CDR2 are ENHRY and SYGVKD. Repertoires were generated with immunoSEQ multiplex PCR, while TCRdb's copy carries only in-frame clones and drops some. The sample has about 86,000 clones, around 85% seen once. The genes are TRBV10-3 and TRBJ1-5; D perhaps matches TRBD1 (5 bases). This sequence was found in a man aged 55 to 70 with urothelial cancer. The input for sequencing was PBMCs, taken around atezolizumab (anti-PD-L1) treatment. The CDR3 nucleotides are TGTGCCATCAGTGAGTCAAGGGGTAGCAATCAGCCCCAGCATTTT. Its protein is CAISESRGSNQPQHF.